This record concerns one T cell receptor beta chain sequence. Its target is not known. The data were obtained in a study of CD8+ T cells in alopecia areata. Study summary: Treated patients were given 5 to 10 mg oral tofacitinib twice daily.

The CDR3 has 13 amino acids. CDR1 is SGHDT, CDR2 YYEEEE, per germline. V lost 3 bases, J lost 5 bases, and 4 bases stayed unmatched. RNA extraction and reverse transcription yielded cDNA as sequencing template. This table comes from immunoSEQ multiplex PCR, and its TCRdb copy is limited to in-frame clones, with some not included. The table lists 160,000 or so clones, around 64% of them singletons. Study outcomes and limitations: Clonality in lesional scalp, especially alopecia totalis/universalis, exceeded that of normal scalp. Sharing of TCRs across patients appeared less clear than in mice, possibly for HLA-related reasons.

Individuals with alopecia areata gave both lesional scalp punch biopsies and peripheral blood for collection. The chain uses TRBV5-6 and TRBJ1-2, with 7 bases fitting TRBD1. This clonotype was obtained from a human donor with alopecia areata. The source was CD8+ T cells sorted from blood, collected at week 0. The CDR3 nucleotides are TGTGCCAGCAGCTCCGGGACAGCTTATGGCTACACCTTC. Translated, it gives CASSSGTAYGYTF.